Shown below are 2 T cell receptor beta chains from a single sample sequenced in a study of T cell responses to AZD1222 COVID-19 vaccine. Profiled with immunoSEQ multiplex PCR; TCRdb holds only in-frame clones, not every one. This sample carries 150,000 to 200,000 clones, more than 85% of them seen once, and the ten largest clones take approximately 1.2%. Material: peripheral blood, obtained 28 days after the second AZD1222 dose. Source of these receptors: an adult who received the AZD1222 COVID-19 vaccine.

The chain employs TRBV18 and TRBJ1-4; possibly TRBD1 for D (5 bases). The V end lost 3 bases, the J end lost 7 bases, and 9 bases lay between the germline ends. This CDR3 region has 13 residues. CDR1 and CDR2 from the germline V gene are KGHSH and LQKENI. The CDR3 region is CASSPARGEKLFF. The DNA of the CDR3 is TGTGCCAGCTCACCGGCTAGGGGTGAAAAACTGTTTTTT. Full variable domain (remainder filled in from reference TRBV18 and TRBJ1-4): NAGVMQNPRHLVRRRGQEARLRCSPMKGHSHVYWYRQLPEEGLKFMVYLQKENIIDESGMPKERFSAEFPKEGPSILRIQQVVRGDSAAYFCASSPARGEKLFFGSGTQLSVL.

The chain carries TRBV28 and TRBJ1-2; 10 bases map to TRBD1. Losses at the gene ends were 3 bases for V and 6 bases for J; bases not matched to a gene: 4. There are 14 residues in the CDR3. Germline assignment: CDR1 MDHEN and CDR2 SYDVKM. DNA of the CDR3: TGTGCCAGCAGTTTGTCGACAGGGGGCGATGGCTACACCTTC. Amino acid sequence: CASSLSTGGDGYTF.